The present TCR beta chain was sequenced within a study of neurological immune-mediated disorders. There are 15 residues in the CDR3. CDR1 is SQVTM, CDR2 ANQGSEA, per germline. Trimming left V 1 base short and J 10 bases short, with 22 bases between. General study points: Phylogenetic grouping placed 18 of 34 multiple sclerosis patients' repertoires in one related-CDR3 cluster, a possible signature.

Over 170 million TCR-beta sequences (from 15-18 subjects) were yielded by each sequencing run. TCRdb analysed the 5' RACE reads with MiXCR anew, one entry per CDR3 protein. The sample has about 66,000 distinct CDR3 sequences, 3% to 4% seen once. This clonotype showed up many times. Its specificity is unknown. The V call is TRBV29-1, the J call TRBJ1-2, with unresolved D. Material: PBMCs. This TCR derives from a man aged 35-49 years with multiple sclerosis. CDR3 in DNA: TGCAGCGTTGAAGTACCGGACTGGAAAATTCAGGACTACACCTTC. Amino acids: CSVEVPDWKIQDYTF. Drawing the rest from reference TRBV29-1 and TRBJ1-2, the complete variable domain is SAVISQKPSRDICQRGTSLTIQCQVDSQVTMMFWYRQQPGQSLTLIATANQGSEATYESGFVIDKFPISRPNLTFSTLTVSNMSPEDSSIYLCSVEVPDWKIQDYTFGSGTRLTVV.